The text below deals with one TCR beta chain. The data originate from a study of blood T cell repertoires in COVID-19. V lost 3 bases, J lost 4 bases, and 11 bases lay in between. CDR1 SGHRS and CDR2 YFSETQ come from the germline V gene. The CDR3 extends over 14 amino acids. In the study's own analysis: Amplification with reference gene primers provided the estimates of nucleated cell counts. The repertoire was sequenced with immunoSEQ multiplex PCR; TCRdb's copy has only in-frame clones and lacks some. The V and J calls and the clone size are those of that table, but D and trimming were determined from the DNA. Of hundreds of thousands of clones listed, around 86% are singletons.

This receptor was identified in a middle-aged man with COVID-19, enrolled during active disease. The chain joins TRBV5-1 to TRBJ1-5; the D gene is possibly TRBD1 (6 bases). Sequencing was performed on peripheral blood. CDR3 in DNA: TGCGCCAGCAGCTCCGGACAGCCTAATCAGCCCCAGCATTTT. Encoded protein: CASSSGQPNQPQHF.